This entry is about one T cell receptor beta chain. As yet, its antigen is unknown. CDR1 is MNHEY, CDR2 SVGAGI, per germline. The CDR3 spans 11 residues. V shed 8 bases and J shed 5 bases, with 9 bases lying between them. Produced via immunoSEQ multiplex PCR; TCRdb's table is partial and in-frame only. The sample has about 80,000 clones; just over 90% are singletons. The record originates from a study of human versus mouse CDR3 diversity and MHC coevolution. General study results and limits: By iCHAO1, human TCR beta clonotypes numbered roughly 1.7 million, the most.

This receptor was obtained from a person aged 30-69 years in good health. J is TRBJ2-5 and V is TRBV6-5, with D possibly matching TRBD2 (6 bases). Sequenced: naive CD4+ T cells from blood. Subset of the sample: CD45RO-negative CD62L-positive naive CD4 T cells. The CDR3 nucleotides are TGTGCCAGCGGACGGGGGGAGACCCAGTACTTC. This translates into CASGRGETQYF.